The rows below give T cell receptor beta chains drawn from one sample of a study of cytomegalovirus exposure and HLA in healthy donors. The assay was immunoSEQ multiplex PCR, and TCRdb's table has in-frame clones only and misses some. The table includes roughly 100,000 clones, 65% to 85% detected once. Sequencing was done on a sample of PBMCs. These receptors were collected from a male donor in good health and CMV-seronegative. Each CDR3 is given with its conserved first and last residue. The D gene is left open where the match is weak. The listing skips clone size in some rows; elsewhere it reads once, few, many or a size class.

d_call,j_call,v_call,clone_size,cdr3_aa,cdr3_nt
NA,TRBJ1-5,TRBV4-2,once,CASSQGSSNQPQHF,TGTGCCAGCAGCCAAGGTAGCAGCAATCAGCCCCAGCATTTT
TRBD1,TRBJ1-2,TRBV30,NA,CAWATGQGKTDGYTF,TGTGCCTGGGCCACTGGACAGGGAAAAACGGATGGCTACACCTTC
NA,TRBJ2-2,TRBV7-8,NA,CASSLAGEAGELFF,TGTGCCAGCAGCTTAGCAGGGGAGGCCGGGGAGCTGTTTTTT
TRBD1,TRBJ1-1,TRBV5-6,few,CASSLQGEFTEAFF,TGTGCCAGCAGCTTGCAGGGGGAATTCACTGAAGCTTTCTTT
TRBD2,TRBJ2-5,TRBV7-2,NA,CASSTPSGGLETQYF,TGTGCCAGCAGCACCCCTTCGGGAGGGCTGGAGACCCAGTACTTC
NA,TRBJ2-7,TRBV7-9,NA,CASSSPRVGYEQYF,TGTGCCAGCAGCTCTCCCAGGGTCGGCTACGAGCAGTACTTC
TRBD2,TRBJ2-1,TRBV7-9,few,CASSRRGGTSGIGEQFF,TGTGCCAGCAGCCGCCGAGGTGGGACTAGCGGGATAGGTGAGCAGTTCTTC
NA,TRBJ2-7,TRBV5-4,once,CASSPGAYEQYF,TGTGCCAGCAGCCCGGGTGCCTACGAGCAGTACTTC
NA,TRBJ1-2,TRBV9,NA,CASSVDASYGYTF,TGTGCCAGCAGCGTAGACGCCAGCTATGGCTACACCTTC
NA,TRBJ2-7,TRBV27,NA,CASSEIRDSYEQYF,TGTGCCAGCAGCGAAATCAGGGACTCCTACGAGCAGTACTTC
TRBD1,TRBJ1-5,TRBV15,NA,CATSIVDRISNQPQHF,TGTGCCACCAGCATCGTGGACAGGATTAGCAATCAGCCCCAGCATTTT
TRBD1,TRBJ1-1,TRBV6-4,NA,CASRGTGAGEAFF,TGTGCCAGCAGGGGGACAGGTGCCGGTGAAGCTTTCTTT
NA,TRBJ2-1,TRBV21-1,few,CASSKGGASGYNEQFF,TGTGCCAGCAGCAAAGGTGGGGCTAGCGGCTACAATGAGCAGTTCTTC
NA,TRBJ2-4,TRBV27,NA,CASSLWGGAEKNIQYF,TGTGCCAGCAGTTTATGGGGGGGCGCGGAGAAAAACATTCAGTACTTC
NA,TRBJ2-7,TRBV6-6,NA,CASSSQVNEQYF,TGTGCCAGCAGCTCACAGGTCAACGAGCAGTACTTC
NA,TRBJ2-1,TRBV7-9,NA,CASNSRGGVNEQFF,TGTGCCAGCAACTCAAGAGGAGGGGTCAATGAGCAGTTCTTC
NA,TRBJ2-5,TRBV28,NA,CASSLIGIGETQYF,TGTGCCAGCAGTTTAATCGGGATTGGGGAGACCCAGTACTTC
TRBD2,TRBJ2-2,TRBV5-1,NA,CASSLSGRSGELFF,TGCGCCAGCAGCCTCAGCGGGAGGTCCGGGGAGCTGTTTTTT
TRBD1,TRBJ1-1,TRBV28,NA,CASTSLAGQPNTEAFF,TGTGCCAGCACCTCACTAGCGGGACAGCCGAACACTGAAGCTTTCTTT
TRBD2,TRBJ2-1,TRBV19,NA,CATCGGDFVYNEQFF,TGTGCCACCTGTGGGGGGGACTTCGTCTACAATGAGCAGTTCTTC
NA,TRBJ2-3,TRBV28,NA,CASSISDTQYF,TGTGCCAGCAGTATCTCAGATACGCAGTATTTT
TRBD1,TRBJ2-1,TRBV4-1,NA,CASSQDQSPGGEEQFF,TGCGCCAGCAGCCAAGATCAATCGCCAGGGGGAGAAGAGCAGTTCTTC
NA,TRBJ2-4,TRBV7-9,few,CASLAKNIQYF,TGTGCCAGCCTAGCCAAAAACATTCAGTACTTC
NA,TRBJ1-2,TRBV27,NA,CASSPDSSNYGYTF,TGTGCCAGCAGTCCTGACAGTTCTAACTATGGCTACACCTTC
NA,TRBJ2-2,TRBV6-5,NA,CASSYSRGELFF,TGTGCCAGCAGTTACTCGAGGGGGGAGCTGTTTTTT
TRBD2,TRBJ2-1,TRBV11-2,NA,CASSWTLAGGYNEQFF,TGTGCCAGCAGCTGGACCCTAGCGGGGGGGTACAATGAGCAGTTCTTC
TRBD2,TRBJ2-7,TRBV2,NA,CASSPSGRAGGPLYEQYF,TGTGCCAGCAGTCCCTCGGGAAGGGCGGGAGGGCCTTTATACGAGCAGTACTTC
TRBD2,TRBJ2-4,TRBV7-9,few,CASSPRASGNRKNIQYF,TGTGCCAGCAGCCCCCGGGCTAGCGGAAACCGAAAAAACATTCAGTACTTC
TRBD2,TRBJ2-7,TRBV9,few,CASSVESSGRSEQYF,TGTGCCAGCAGCGTAGAGTCTAGCGGGAGGAGTGAGCAGTACTTC
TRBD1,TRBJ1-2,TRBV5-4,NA,CASSGTAYGYTF,TGTGCCAGCAGTGGGACAGCCTATGGCTACACCTTC
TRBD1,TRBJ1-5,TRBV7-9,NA,CASSLGTGGINQPQHF,TGTGCCAGCAGCTTAGGTACAGGGGGAATCAATCAGCCCCAGCATTTT
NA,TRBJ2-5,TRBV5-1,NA,CASSNQGRETQYF,TGCGCCAGCAGCAACCAGGGGCGGGAGACCCAGTACTTC
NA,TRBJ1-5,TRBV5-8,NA,CASSLGQPNQPQHF,TGTGCCAGCAGCTTAGGACAGCCTAATCAGCCCCAGCATTTT
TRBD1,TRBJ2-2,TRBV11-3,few,CASNMGTGAGELFF,TGTGCCAGCAACATGGGGACAGGGGCCGGGGAGCTGTTTTTT
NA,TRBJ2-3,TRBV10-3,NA,CAITDQAASRRANTDTQYF,TGTGCCATCACCGACCAAGCGGCTTCGCGGCGGGCGAACACAGATACGCAGTATTTT
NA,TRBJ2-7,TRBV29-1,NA,CSVRGPGQLEQYF,TGCAGCGTTCGAGGCCCGGGACAACTCGAGCAGTACTTC
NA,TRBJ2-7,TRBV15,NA,CATSRDLGVYEQYF,TGTGCCACCAGCAGAGATCTAGGGGTATACGAGCAGTACTTC
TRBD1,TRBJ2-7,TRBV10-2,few,CASSWTGGIDEQYF,TGCGCCAGCAGCTGGACAGGGGGGATAGACGAGCAGTACTTC
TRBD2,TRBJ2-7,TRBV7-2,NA,CASSRGLAGEAYEQYF,TGTGCCAGCAGCCGGGGACTAGCGGGAGAAGCCTACGAGCAGTACTTC
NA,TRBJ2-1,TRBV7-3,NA,CASSFDGLSFNEQFF,TGTGCCAGCAGCTTCGACGGACTATCGTTCAATGAGCAGTTCTTC
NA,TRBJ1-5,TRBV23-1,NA,CASSQPNPRGPNQPQHF,TGCGCCAGCAGTCAACCGAACCCCCGAGGGCCCAATCAGCCCCAGCATTTT
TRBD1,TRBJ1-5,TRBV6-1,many,CASCTGTGGGQPQHF,TGTGCCAGCTGTACCGGGACAGGGGGCGGTCAGCCCCAGCATTTT
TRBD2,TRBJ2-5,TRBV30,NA,CAWSKGLAGQETQYF,TGTGCCTGGAGCAAGGGACTAGCGGGTCAAGAGACCCAGTACTTC
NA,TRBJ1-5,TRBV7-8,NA,CASSHRRTTSNQPQHF,TGTGCCAGCAGCCATAGGCGGACTACTAGCAATCAGCCCCAGCATTTT
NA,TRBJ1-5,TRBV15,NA,CATSREKGGGQPQHF,TGTGCCACCAGCAGAGAGAAGGGTGGAGGCCAGCCCCAGCATTTT
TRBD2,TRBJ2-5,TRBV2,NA,CASSTARGGETQYF,TGTGCCAGCAGTACCGCCCGGGGAGGGGAGACCCAGTACTTC
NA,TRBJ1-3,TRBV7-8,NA,CASSLARVGVGNTIYF,TGTGCCAGCAGCTTAGCCCGCGTAGGAGTTGGAAACACCATATATTTT
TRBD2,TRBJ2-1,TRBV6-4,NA,CASSVGLADYNEQFF,TGTGCCAGCAGTGTCGGTCTAGCGGATTACAATGAGCAGTTCTTC
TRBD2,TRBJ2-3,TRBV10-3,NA,CAISGTSGNTQYF,TGTGCCATCAGCGGGACTAGTGGGAATACGCAGTATTTT
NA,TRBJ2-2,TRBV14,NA,CASSQTRTGELFF,TGTGCCAGCAGCCAAACCAGGACAGGGGAGCTGTTTTTT
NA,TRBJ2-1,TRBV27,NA,CASMAAWYNEQFF,TGTGCCAGCATGGCGGCATGGTACAATGAGCAGTTCTTC
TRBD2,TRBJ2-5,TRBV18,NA,CASSPPGGSGQETQYF,TGTGCCAGCTCCCCTCCCGGGGGGAGCGGCCAAGAGACCCAGTACTTC
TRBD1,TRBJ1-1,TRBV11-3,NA,CASSSRTGNTEAFF,TGTGCCAGCAGCTCCCGGACAGGGAACACTGAAGCTTTCTTT
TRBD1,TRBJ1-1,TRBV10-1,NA,CASSGTDRGIGEAFF,TGCGCCAGCAGTGGTACGGACAGGGGGATCGGTGAAGCTTTCTTT
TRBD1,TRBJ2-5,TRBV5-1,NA,CASSTLTGKETQYF,TGCGCCAGCAGCACCTTGACAGGGAAGGAGACCCAGTACTTC